A single T cell receptor beta chain is shown here with its context. Authors' methods: Nucleated cell number was recorded as an estimate derived from reference gene primer amplification. Generated by immunoSEQ multiplex PCR, the TCRdb table keeps only in-frame clones and is missing some. The D gene and trimming were derived from the DNA, and the V and J assignments and clone size from that table. The profile shows around 300,000 clones, 88% of them singletons. This sample was taken from a study of blood T cell repertoires in COVID-19. About the study: Samples of COVID-19 (acute and convalescent) were obtained from the United States, Italy and Spain.

The CDR3 extends over 16 amino acids. Trimming pared 1 base from V and 0 bases from J, leaving 9 bases between. Per the germline V gene, CDR1 is SGHVS and CDR2 is FQNEAQ. Participants, roughly 18 to 100 years old, spanned fewer than 30 US areas. Recovery meant two consecutive negative NP/OP PCR tests, professional clearance, or resolved symptoms. The sample was PBMCs or T cells enriched from blood (not recorded which). The receptor was derived from a man aged 30 to 39 who had recovered from COVID-19. The chain links TRBV7-8 to TRBJ1-4; no definite D call. Here the CDR3 reads CASSLGAFPTNEKLFF. In DNA form, the CDR3 reads TGTGCCAGCAGCTTAGGGGCATTCCCAACTAATGAAAAACTGTTTTTT.